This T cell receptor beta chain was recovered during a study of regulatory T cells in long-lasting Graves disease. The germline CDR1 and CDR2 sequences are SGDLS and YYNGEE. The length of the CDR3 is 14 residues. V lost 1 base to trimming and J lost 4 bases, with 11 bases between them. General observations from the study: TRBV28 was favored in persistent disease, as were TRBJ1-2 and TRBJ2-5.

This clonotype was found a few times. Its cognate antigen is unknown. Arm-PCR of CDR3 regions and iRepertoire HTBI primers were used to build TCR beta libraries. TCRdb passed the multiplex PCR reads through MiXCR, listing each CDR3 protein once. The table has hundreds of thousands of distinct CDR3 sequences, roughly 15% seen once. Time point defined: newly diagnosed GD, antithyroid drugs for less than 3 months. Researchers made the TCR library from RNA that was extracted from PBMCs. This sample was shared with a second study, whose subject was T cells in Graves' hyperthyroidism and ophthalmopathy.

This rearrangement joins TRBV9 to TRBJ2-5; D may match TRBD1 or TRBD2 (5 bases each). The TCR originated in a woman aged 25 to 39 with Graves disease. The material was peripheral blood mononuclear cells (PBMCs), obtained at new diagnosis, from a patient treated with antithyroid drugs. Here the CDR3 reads CASSVRAGTETQYF. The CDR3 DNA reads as TGTGCCAGCAGCGTAAGGGCAGGGACAGAGACCCAGTACTTC. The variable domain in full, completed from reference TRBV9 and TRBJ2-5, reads DSGVTQTPKHLITATGQRVTLRCSPRSGDLSVYWYQQSLDQGLQFLIQYYNGEERAKGNILERFSAQQFPDLHSELNLSSLELGDSALYFCASSVRAGTETQYFGPGTRLLVL.